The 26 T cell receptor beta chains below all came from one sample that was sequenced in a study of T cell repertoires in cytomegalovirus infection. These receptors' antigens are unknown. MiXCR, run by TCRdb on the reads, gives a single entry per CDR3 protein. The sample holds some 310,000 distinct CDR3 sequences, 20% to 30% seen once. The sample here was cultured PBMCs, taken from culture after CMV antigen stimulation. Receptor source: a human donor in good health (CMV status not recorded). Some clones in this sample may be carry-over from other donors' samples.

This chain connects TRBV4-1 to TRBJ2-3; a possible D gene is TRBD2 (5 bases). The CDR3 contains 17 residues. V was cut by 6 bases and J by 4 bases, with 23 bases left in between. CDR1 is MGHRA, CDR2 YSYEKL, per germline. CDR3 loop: CASSSALGSKYADTQYF. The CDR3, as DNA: TGCGCCAGCAGTTCCGCACTAGGGAGTAAATACGCAGATACGCAGTATTTT.

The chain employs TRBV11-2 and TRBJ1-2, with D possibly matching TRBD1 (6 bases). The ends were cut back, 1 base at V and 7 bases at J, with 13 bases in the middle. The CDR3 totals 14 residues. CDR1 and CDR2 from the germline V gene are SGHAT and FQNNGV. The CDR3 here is CASSLVAGDGGYTF. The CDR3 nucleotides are TGTGCCAGCAGCTTAGTAGCAGGGGATGGTGGCTACACCTTC.

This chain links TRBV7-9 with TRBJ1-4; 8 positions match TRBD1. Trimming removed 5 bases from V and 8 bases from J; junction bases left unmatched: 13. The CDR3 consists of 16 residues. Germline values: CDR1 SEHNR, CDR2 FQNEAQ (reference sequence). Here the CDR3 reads CASSIQDRDFREKLFF. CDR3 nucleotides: TGTGCCAGCAGCATTCAGGACAGGGATTTCCGAGAAAAACTGTTTTTT. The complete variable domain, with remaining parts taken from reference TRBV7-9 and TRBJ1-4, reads DTGVSQNPRHKITKRGQNVTFRCDPISEHNRLYWYRQTLGQGPEFLTYFQNEAQLEKSRLLSDRFSAERPKGSFSTLEIQRTEQGDSAMYLCASSIQDRDFREKLFFGSGTQLSVL.

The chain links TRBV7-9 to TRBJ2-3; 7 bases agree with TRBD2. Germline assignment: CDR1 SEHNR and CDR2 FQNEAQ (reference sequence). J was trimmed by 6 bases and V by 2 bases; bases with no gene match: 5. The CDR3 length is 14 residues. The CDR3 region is CASSLSGREDTQYF. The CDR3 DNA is TGTGCCAGCAGCTTATCCGGGCGGGAGGATACGCAGTATTTT.

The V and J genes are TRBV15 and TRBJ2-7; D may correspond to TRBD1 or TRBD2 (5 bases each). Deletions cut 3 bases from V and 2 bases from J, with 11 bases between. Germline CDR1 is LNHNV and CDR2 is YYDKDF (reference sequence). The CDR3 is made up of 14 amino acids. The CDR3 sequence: CATSRSGAPYEQYV. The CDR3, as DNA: TGTGCCACCAGCAGGTCCGGGGCCCCCTACGAGCAGTACGTC.

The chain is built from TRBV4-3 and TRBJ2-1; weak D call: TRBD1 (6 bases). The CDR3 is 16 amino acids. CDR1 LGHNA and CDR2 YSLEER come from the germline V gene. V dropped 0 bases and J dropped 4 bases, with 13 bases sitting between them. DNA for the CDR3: TGCGCCAGCAGCCAAGATTCACAGGGCGCTTACAATGAGCAGTTCTTC. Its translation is CASSQDSQGAYNEQFF.

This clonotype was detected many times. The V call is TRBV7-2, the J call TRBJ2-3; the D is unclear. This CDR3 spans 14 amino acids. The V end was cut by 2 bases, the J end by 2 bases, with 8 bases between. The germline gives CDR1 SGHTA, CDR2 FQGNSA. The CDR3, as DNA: TGTGCCAGCAGCTTAAGACCACCCACAGATACGCAGTATTTT. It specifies CASSLRPPTDTQYF.

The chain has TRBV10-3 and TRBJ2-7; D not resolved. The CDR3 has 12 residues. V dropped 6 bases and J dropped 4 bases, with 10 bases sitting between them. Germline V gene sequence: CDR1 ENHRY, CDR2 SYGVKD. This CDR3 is CAIRGPGYEQYV. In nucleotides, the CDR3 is TGTGCCATCAGGGGTCCCGGTTACGAGCAGTACGTC.

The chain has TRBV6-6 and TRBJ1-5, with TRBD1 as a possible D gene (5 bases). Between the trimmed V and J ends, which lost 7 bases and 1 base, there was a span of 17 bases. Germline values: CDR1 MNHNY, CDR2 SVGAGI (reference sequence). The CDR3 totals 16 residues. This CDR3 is CASTYLGALSNQPQHF. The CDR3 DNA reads TGTGCCAGCACGTACTTAGGGGCACTGAGCAATCAGCCCCAGCATTTT.

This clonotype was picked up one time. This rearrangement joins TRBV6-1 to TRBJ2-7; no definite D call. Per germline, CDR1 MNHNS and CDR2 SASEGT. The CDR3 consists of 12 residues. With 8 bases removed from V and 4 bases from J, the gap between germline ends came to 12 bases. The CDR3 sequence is CASLNRAYEQYF. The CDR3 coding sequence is TGTGCCAGCCTTAACCGAGCTTACGAGCAGTACTTC.

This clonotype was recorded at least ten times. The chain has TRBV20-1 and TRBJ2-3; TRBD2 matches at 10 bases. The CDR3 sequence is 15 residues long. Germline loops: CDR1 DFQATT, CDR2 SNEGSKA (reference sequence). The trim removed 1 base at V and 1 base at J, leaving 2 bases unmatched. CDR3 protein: CSARAGTSGTDTQYF. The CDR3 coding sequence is TGCAGTGCTAGAGCCGGGACTAGCGGCACAGATACGCAGTATTTT.

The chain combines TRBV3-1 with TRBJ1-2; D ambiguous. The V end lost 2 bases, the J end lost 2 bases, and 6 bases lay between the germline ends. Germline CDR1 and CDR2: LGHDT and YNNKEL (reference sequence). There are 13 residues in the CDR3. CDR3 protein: CASSQLDNYGYTF. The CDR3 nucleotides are TGTGCCAGCAGCCAATTGGACAACTATGGCTACACCTTC.

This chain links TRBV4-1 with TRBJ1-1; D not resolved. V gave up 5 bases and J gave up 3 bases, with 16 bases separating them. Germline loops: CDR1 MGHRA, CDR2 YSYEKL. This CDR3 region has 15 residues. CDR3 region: CASSNRATTDTEAFF. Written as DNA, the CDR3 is TGCGCCAGCAGCAACCGGGCCACGACGGACACTGAAGCTTTCTTT.

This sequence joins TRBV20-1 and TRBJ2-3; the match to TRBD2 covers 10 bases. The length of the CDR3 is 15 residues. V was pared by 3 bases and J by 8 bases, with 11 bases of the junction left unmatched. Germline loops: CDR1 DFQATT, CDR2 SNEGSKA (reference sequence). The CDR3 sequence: CSASMASGSRGTQYF. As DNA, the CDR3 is TGCAGTGCTAGCATGGCTAGCGGGAGTAGGGGTACGCAGTATTTT.

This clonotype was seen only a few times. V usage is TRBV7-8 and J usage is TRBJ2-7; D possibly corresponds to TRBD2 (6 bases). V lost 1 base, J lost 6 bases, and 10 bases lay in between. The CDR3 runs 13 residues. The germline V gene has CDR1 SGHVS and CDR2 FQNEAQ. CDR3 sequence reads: CASSLVRESEQYV. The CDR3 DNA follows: TGTGCCAGCAGCTTAGTGCGGGAAAGCGAGCAGTACGTC.

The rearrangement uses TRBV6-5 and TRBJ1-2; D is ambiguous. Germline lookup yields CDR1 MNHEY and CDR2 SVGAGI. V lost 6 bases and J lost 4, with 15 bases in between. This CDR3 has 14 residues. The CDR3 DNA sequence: TGTGCCAGCAGCCCACTAAGTCGGGCCTATGGCTACACCTTC. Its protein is CASSPLSRAYGYTF.

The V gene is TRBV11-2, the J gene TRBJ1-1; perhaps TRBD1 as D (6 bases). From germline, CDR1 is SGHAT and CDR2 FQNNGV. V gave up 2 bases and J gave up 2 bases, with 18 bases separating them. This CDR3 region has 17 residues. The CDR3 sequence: CASSLMRGGDLNTEAFF. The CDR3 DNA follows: TGTGCCAGCAGCTTAATGAGGGGGGGAGACTTAAACACTGAAGCTTTCTTT. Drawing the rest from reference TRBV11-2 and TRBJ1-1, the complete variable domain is EAGVAQSPRYKIIEKRQSVAFWCNPISGHATLYWYQQILGQGPKLLIQFQNNGVVDDSQLPKDRFSAERLKGVDSTLKIQPAKLEDSAVYLCASSLMRGGDLNTEAFFGQGTRLTVV.

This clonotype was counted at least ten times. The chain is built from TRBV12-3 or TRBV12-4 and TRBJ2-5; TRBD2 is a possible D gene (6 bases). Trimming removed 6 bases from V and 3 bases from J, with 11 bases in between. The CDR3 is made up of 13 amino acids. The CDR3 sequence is CASSAREEETQYF. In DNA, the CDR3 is TGTGCCAGCAGCGCCAGGGAGGAAGAGACCCAGTACTTC.

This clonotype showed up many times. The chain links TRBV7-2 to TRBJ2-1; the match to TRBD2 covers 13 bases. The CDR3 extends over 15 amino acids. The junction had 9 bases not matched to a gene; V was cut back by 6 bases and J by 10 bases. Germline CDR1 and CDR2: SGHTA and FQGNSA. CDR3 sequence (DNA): TGTGCCAGCAGGGGCGGACTAGCGGGAGCGAGGGAGCAGTTCTTC. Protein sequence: CASRGGLAGAREQFF. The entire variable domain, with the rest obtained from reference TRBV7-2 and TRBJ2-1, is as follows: GAGVSQSPSNKVTEKGKDVELRCDPISGHTALYWYRQSLGQGLEFLIYFQGNSAPDKSGLPSDRFSAERTGGSVSTLTIQRTQQEDSAVYLCASRGGLAGAREQFFGPGTRLTVL.

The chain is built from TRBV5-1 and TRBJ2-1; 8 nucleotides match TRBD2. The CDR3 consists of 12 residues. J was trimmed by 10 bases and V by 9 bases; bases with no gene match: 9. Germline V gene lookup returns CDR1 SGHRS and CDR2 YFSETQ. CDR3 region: CATQGSGEEQFF. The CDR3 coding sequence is TGCGCCACCCAAGGTAGCGGGGAGGAGCAGTTCTTC.

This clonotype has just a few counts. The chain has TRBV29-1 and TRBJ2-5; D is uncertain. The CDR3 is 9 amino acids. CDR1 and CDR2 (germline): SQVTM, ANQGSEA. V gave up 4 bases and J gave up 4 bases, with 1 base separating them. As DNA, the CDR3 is TGCAGCGTTGGAGAGACCCAGTACTTC. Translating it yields CSVGETQYF.

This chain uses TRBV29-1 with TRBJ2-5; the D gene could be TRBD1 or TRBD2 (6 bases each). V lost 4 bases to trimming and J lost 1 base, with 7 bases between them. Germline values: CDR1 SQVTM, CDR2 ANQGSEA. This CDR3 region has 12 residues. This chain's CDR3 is CSVGGAQETQYF. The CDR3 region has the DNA TGCAGCGTTGGGGGGGCCCAAGAGACCCAGTACTTC. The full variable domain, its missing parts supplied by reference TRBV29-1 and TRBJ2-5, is SAVISQKPSRDICQRGTSLTIQCQVDSQVTMMFWYRQQPGQSLTLIATANQGSEATYESGFVIDKFPISRPNLTFSTLTVSNMSPEDSSIYLCSVGGAQETQYFGPGTRLLVL.

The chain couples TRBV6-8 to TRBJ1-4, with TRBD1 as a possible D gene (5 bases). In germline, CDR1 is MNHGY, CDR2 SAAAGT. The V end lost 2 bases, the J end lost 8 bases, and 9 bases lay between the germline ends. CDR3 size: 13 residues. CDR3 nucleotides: TGTGCCAGCAGTTACAGGGGCGGGGAAAAACTGTTTTTT. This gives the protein CASSYRGGEKLFF.

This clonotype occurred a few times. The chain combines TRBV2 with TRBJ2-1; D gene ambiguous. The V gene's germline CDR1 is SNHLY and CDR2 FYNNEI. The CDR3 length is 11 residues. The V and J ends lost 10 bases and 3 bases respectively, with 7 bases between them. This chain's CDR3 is CATSRYNEQFF. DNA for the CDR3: TGTGCCACCTCCCGCTACAATGAGCAGTTCTTC.

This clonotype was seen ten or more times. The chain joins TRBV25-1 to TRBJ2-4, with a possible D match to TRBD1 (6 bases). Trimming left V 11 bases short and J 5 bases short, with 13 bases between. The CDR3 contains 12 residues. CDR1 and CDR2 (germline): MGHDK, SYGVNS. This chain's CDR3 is CASTDRQNIQYF. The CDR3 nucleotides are TGTGCCTCGACGGACAGACAAAACATTCAGTACTTC. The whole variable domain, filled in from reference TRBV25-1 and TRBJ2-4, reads EADIYQTPRYLVIGTGKKITLECSQTMGHDKMYWYQQDPGMELHLIHYSYGVNSTEKGDLSSESTVSRIRTEHFPLTLESARPSHTSQYLCASTDRQNIQYFGAGTRLSVL.

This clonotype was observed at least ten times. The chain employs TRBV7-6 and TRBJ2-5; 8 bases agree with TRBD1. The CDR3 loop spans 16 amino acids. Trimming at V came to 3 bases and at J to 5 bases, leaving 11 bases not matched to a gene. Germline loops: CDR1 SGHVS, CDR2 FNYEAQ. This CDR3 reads CASSLGAGGQGETQYF. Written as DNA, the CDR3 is TGTGCCAGCAGCTTGGGAGCAGGGGGCCAGGGGGAGACCCAGTACTTC.